The 6 T cell receptor beta chains in this list originate from one sample, sequenced in a study of shared clonotypes between healthy human individuals. The table came from immunoSEQ multiplex PCR; TCRdb's copy has only in-frame clones and leaves some out. The data contain about 480,000 clones, 60% to 85% of them seen just once; the ten biggest clones take up 13%. Material: PBMCs. All receptors derive from a woman between 35 and 50 years old in good health. Some clones in this sample may be carry-over from other donors' samples.

The V and J genes are TRBV6-1 and TRBJ2-7, with 9 bases aligning to TRBD1. The V and J ends lost 5 bases and 4 bases, in that order; junction bases with no gene match: 9. Germline values: CDR1 MNHNS, CDR2 SASEGT. The length of the CDR3 is 15 residues. The CDR3 protein is CASSPQGAPVYEQYF. The CDR3 bases are TGTGCCAGCAGTCCACAGGGGGCCCCTGTGTACGAGCAGTACTTC.

The chain couples TRBV25-1 to TRBJ2-1; D call uncertain. Per germline, CDR1 MGHDK and CDR2 SYGVNS. Trimming left V 2 bases short and J 9 bases short, with 11 bases between. The CDR3 has 13 residues. CDR3 DNA sequence: TGTGCCAGCAGTGAAAACTTCCGCCCTGAGCAGTTCTTC. This gives the protein CASSENFRPEQFF.

Only a few counts were recorded for this clone. The chain carries TRBV2 and TRBJ1-1; 9 bases match TRBD1. Trimming removed 7 bases from V and 6 bases from J; junction bases left unmatched: 6. The germline gives CDR1 SNHLY, CDR2 FYNNEI. The CDR3 has 13 residues. The CDR3 loop is CASKGTGTSEAFF. The CDR3 nucleotides read TGTGCCAGCAAAGGGACAGGGACCTCTGAAGCTTTCTTT.

The CDR3 DNA follows: TGCGCCAGCAGCTTCGCACAGGGCCCGGAAGGGACCGGGGAGCTGTTTTTT. Its protein is CASSFAQGPEGTGELFF. The V call is TRBV5-1, the J call TRBJ2-2, with D maybe TRBD1 (6 bases). Germline V gene lookup returns CDR1 SGHRS and CDR2 YFSETQ. V lost 2 bases, J lost 5 bases, and 19 bases lay in between. CDR3 length equals 17 residues. The full variable domain, rest sourced from reference TRBV5-1 and TRBJ2-2, is KAGVTQTPRYLIKTRGQQVTLSCSPISGHRSVSWYQQTPGQGLQFLFEYFSETQRNKGNFPGRFSGRQFSNSRSEMNVSTLELGDSALYLCASSFAQGPEGTGELFFGEGSRLTVL.

This chain links TRBV29-1 with TRBJ1-2; D remains unclear. This CDR3 has 11 amino acids. Per germline, CDR1 SQVTM and CDR2 ANQGSEA. V was trimmed by 4 bases and J by 3 bases, leaving 6 bases between them. The CDR3 coding sequence is TGCAGCGTTGGGTTGGACTATGGCTACACCTTC. This codes for CSVGLDYGYTF.

The chain has TRBV7-9 and TRBJ2-3, with D unresolved. The CDR3 totals 12 residues. In germline, CDR1 is SEHNR, CDR2 FQNEAQ (reference sequence). Trimming pared 1 base from V and 5 bases from J, leaving 4 bases between. The DNA for the CDR3 is TGTGCCAGCAGCTTAGTTGGAGATACGCAGTATTTT. Translating it yields CASSLVGDTQYF.